This TCR beta chain appears in the sequencing data of a study of blood T cells in healthy people across ages. Across the whole study: Capturing about one barcoded beta molecule per two T cells was achieved by template switching. Study conclusions and caveats: Conclusively comparing naive with antigen-experienced cells was impossible with unsorted PBMCs.

PBMCs numbering at least 7 million were isolated per sample. Then a second PCR, running about 6 to 12 cycles, was carried out with a sample-barcoded 5' primer and a J-beta primer mix. TCRdb recomputed calls from the 5' RACE reads with MiXCR, one row per CDR3 protein. This table holds about 1,500,000 distinct CDR3 sequences, 28% found once. The length of the CDR3 is 17 residues. The germline CDR1 and CDR2 sequences are SEHNR and FQNEAQ (reference sequence). V shed 6 bases, J shed 7 bases, and the junction held 14 bases outside the gene matches. In its sample, this clonotype was seen a few times. Antigen: not known.

This sequence joins TRBV7-9 and TRBJ1-6, with TRBD1 matching 8 bases. The source is a woman aged 30 to 39 in good health. Material: blood. DNA of the CDR3: TGTGCCAGCAGTACCGATGCAGGGGGCGTTAAGAATTCACCCCTCCACTTT. The encoded protein is CASSTDAGGVKNSPLHF.